Listed below are T cell receptor beta chains from one sample, sequenced in a study of blood T cells in healthy people across ages. Each CDR3 protein is one row after TCRdb ran MiXCR on the 5' RACE reads. The sample carries about 730,000 distinct CDR3 sequences, around 46% recorded once. Sample: blood. The receptors stem from a woman aged 60-75 years in good health. The CDR3 runs from the conserved cysteine through the conserved F or W. The order of the fields is D gene, J gene, clone size, V gene, CDR3 protein, CDR3 DNA. D genes are given only for firm matches. The listing skips clone size in some rows; elsewhere it reads once, few, many or a size class.

TRBD2 TRBJ2-1 many TRBV28 CASTLSGTDEQFF TGTGCCAGCACCCTTAGCGGGACCGATGAGCAGTTCTTC
NA TRBJ2-7 few TRBV5-1 CASSAGTAREQYF TGCGCCAGCAGCGCGGGGACCGCTCGCGAGCAGTACTTC
NA TRBJ2-7 NA TRBV6-5 CASRDEVRWSSYERYF TGTGCCAGCAGGGACGAAGTTCGCTGGAGCTCCTACGAGCGGTACTTC
TRBD1 TRBJ1-2 NA TRBV6-5 CASRAGTDYGYTF TGTGCCAGCAGAGCCGGGACAGACTATGGCTACACCTTC
TRBD2 TRBJ2-5 few TRBV6-2/TRBV6-3 CASSHGLAQETQYF TGTGCCAGCAGTCACGGACTAGCCCAAGAGACCCAGTACTTC
NA TRBJ2-7 NA TRBV20-1 CSARDPRLNNEQYF TGCAGTGCTAGAGATCCTAGGCTGAACAATGAGCAGTACTTC
TRBD1 TRBJ2-7 few TRBV3-1 CASSRQGGSYEQYF TGTGCCAGCAGCCGACAGGGGGGATCCTACGAGCAGTACTTC
NA TRBJ2-7 few TRBV14 CASSPAGNQQYF TGTGCCAGCAGCCCCGCAGGGAATCAGCAGTACTTC
NA TRBJ2-1 NA TRBV12-5 CASGLGQASYNEQFF TGTGCTAGTGGTTTGGGCCAGGCCTCCTACAATGAGCAGTTCTTC
NA TRBJ2-7 NA TRBV20-1 CSAPQGGETYEQYF TGCAGTGCCCCCCAGGGGGGCGAAACCTACGAGCAGTACTTC
NA TRBJ2-1 NA TRBV20-1 CSANHYDEQFF TGCAGTGCCAACCACTACGATGAGCAGTTCTTC
TRBD1 TRBJ1-1 few TRBV20-1 CSARDRSGQGGDTEAFF TGCAGTGCTAGAGATCGTTCGGGACAGGGTGGAGACACTGAAGCTTTCTTT
NA TRBJ1-1 NA TRBV7-3 CASSLENRGGNTEAFF TGTGCCAGCAGCTTAGAGAACCGGGGGGGGAACACTGAAGCTTTCTTT
TRBD2 TRBJ2-1 NA TRBV5-5 CASSLGLAGAYNEQFF TGCGCCAGCAGCTTGGGTCTAGCGGGAGCCTACAATGAGCAGTTCTTC
NA TRBJ2-4 few TRBV12-3/TRBV12-4 CASSLGTGMGAKNIQYF TGTGCCAGCAGTTTAGGAACAGGGATGGGAGCCAAAAACATTCAGTACTTC
NA TRBJ1-2 many TRBV29-1 CSVGNPGYTF TGCAGCGTTGGTAATCCTGGCTACACCTTC
TRBD1 TRBJ2-1 NA TRBV18 CASSPFSQGESYNEQFF TGTGCCAGCTCACCCTTTTCACAGGGGGAGTCCTACAATGAGCAGTTCTTC
NA TRBJ2-1 few TRBV3-1 CASSQDSTQEQFF TGTGCCAGCAGCCAAGATTCGACCCAGGAGCAGTTCTTC
TRBD2 TRBJ2-3 NA TRBV20-1 CSARDQGTSGTDTQYF TGCAGTGCTAGAGATCAGGGGACTAGCGGCACAGATACGCAGTATTTT